The rows below give T cell receptor beta chains drawn from one sample of a study of T cell repertoires in cytomegalovirus infection. In TCRdb, the reads were re-called with MiXCR into one record per CDR3 protein. The sample has 200,000 to 300,000 distinct CDR3 sequences, about an eighth seen once. The sequenced material came from PBMCs. The receptors originated from a human donor in good health (CMV status not recorded). Some clones in this sample may be carry-over from other donors' samples. Both conserved end residues are part of each CDR3. Each record gives: clone size, D gene, J gene, V gene, CDR3 protein, CDR3 DNA. D genes are given only for firm matches. The size field is filled for only some rows; it gives once, few, many or a size class.

. | . | TRBJ1-1 | TRBV5-6 | CASSRPRQTEAFF | TGTGCCAGCAGCCGACCCCGACAGACCGAAGCTTTCTTT
. | . | TRBJ2-1 | TRBV12-5 | CASGRGSAPLDNEQFF | TGTGCTAGTGGACGTGGGTCGGCCCCATTGGACAATGAGCAGTTCTTC
. | . | TRBJ2-3 | TRBV20-1 | CSAGGQSSTDTQYF | TGCAGTGCCGGAGGGCAGTCTAGCACAGATACGCAGTATTTT
many | TRBD1 | TRBJ1-2 | TRBV11-2 | CASSLKQGAGYTF | TGTGCCAGCAGCTTAAAACAGGGGGCCGGCTACACCTTC
many | . | TRBJ2-2 | TRBV7-3 | CASSSTNTGELFF | TGTGCCAGCAGCTCCACGAACACCGGGGAGCTGTTTTTT
many | . | TRBJ2-7 | TRBV10-3 | CAISDSGRSPYEQYF | TGTGCCATCAGTGACTCGGGACGGAGCCCCTACGAGCAGTACTTC
. | . | TRBJ1-1 | TRBV27 | CASRVQDTGENTEAFF | TGTGCCAGCAGAGTGCAGGACACGGGGGAAAACACTGAAGCTTTCTTT
few | . | TRBJ1-5 | TRBV23-1 | CASSPAEGAQHF | TGCGCCAGCAGTCCTGCGGAAGGGGCCCAGCATTTT
many | . | TRBJ2-7 | TRBV4-1 | CASSQVGANYEQYF | TGCGCCAGCAGCCAAGTCGGGGCTAACTACGAGCAGTACTTC
few | . | TRBJ1-2 | TRBV5-5 | CASSPSQGNGYGYTF | TGTGCCAGCAGTCCTTCGCAGGGGAACGGCTATGGCTACACCTTC
many | TRBD2 | TRBJ2-1 | TRBV27 | CASSLAGVNNEQFF | TGTGCCAGCAGTTTAGCGGGAGTTAACAATGAGCAGTTCTTC
. | . | TRBJ2-3 | TRBV11-2 | CASSTDSTDTQYF | TGTGCCAGCAGCACGGACAGCACAGATACGCAGTATTTT
many | TRBD2 | TRBJ2-7 | TRBV5-5 | CASSPRTSGSVYEQYF | TGTGCCAGCAGCCCGAGGACTAGCGGGAGCGTCTACGAGCAGTACTTC
many | . | TRBJ1-4 | TRBV4-1 | CASSQVFSANNEKLFF | TGCGCCAGCAGCCAAGTATTTTCAGCTAATAATGAAAAACTGTTTTTT
many | TRBD2 | TRBJ2-2 | TRBV6-2/TRBV6-3 | CASSRGLAGELFF | TGTGCCAGCAGTCGAGGACTAGCCGGGGAGCTGTTTTTT
many | . | TRBJ2-3 | TRBV7-3 | CASSFGPSSGDTQYF | TGTGCCAGCAGCTTCGGGCCATCTTCGGGCGATACGCAGTATTTT
few | . | TRBJ2-1 | TRBV7-9 | CASSFERRQYNEQFF | TGTGCCAGCAGCTTCGAACGGAGACAGTACAATGAGCAGTTCTTC
many | TRBD2 | TRBJ2-2 | TRBV6-6 | CASRRAGTVTGELFF | TGTGCCAGCAGACGAGCGGGGACGGTCACCGGGGAGCTGTTTTTT
. | TRBD2 | TRBJ2-7 | TRBV29-1 | CSVDRLAGTYEQYF | TGCAGCGTTGACCGACTAGCGGGAACCTACGAGCAGTACTTC
few | . | TRBJ2-3 | TRBV20-1 | CSARDSRRTDTQYF | TGCAGTGCTAGAGATTCGAGGAGAACAGATACGCAGTATTTT
. | TRBD1 | TRBJ1-2 | TRBV29-1 | CSVEADWMWGRGPSGYTF | TGCAGCGTTGAAGCAGATTGGATGTGGGGCAGGGGGCCAAGTGGCTACACCTTC
. | . | TRBJ2-7 | TRBV19 | CASSYGRGAYEQYF | TGTGCCAGTAGTTATGGACGAGGTGCCTACGAGCAGTACTTC
many | . | TRBJ2-7 | TRBV11-1 | CASSLPPRRRDSYEQYF | TGTGCCAGCAGCTTACCCCCTCGTCGGAGAGATTCCTACGAGCAGTACTTC
. | . | TRBJ2-1 | TRBV12-3/TRBV12-4 | CASRSGTAGFGEQFF | TGTGCCAGCAGGTCCGGGACGGCCGGCTTTGGGGAGCAGTTCTTC
. | TRBD1 | TRBJ1-1 | TRBV5-6 | CASSWGQEAFF | TGTGCCAGCAGCTGGGGACAGGAAGCTTTCTTT
. | . | TRBJ1-1 | TRBV29-1 | CSVSKGSSEAFF | TGCAGCGTCAGCAAGGGGAGCTCTGAAGCTTTCTTT
many | . | TRBJ2-3 | TRBV7-3 | CASSLNSLPDTQYF | TGTGCCAGCAGCTTAAATTCCTTACCAGATACGCAGTATTTT
. | . | TRBJ2-5 | TRBV7-9 | CASSRGTNSQETQYF | TGTGCCAGCAGCCGCGGGACAAACTCCCAAGAGACCCAGTACTTC
many | . | TRBJ1-3 | TRBV6-5 | CASSYSPPGSGNTIYF | TGTGCCAGCAGTTACTCTCCCCCGGGCTCTGGAAACACCATATATTTT
few | TRBD1 | TRBJ2-7 | TRBV24-1 | CATSDWGTGTYEQYF | TGTGCCACCAGTGATTGGGGGACAGGGACCTACGAGCAGTACTTC
many | . | TRBJ1-1 | TRBV7-8 | CASSFDGPNTEAFF | TGTGCCAGCAGCTTCGACGGGCCGAACACTGAAGCTTTCTTT
many | TRBD1 | TRBJ2-5 | TRBV7-2 | CASSYRGRGETQYF | TGTGCCAGCAGCTACAGGGGGCGCGGGGAGACCCAGTACTTC
many | . | TRBJ1-6 | TRBV6-5 | CASSYSRPGSSYNSPLHF | TGTGCCAGCAGTTACTCGAGGCCGGGTAGCTCCTATAATTCACCCCTCCACTTT
many | . | TRBJ1-5 | TRBV10-3 | CAISPSNQPQHF | TGTGCCATCAGTCCTAGCAATCAGCCCCAGCATTTT
. | . | TRBJ2-5 | TRBV7-9 | CASSATTVDETQYF | TGTGCCAGCAGCGCTACCACAGTTGACGAGACCCAGTACTTC
many | . | TRBJ2-7 | TRBV7-2 | CASSPPGYSYEQYF | TGTGCCAGCAGCCCTCCGGGTTACTCCTACGAGCAGTACTTC
few | TRBD2 | TRBJ2-3 | TRBV6-5 | CASSYSAGGADTQYF | TGTGCCAGCAGTTACTCGGCGGGGGGGGCCGATACGCAGTATTTT
few | . | TRBJ1-1 | TRBV12-3/TRBV12-4 | CASRATGNTEAFF | TGTGCCAGCAGAGCTACAGGGAACACTGAAGCTTTCTTT
. | . | TRBJ2-2 | TRBV28 | CASTPRGGSGELFF | TGTGCCAGCACCCCACGTGGGGGCTCCGGGGAGCTGTTTTTT
. | TRBD1 | TRBJ1-1 | TRBV19 | CASNTGTGPTEAFF | TGTGCCAGTAACACCGGGACAGGGCCCACTGAAGCTTTCTTT
few | TRBD1 | TRBJ1-6 | TRBV2 | CASSEGDRPNSPLHF | TGTGCCAGCAGTGAAGGGGACAGGCCTAATTCACCCCTCCACTTT